These T cell receptor beta chains were read from a single sample in a study of blood T cell repertoires in COVID-19. Sequencing was performed with immunoSEQ multiplex PCR; in TCRdb, only in-frame clones are kept and a portion is missing. The sample lists fewer than 200,000 clones, roughly four fifths occurring once. The sample comprised peripheral blood. The receptors originated from a woman older than 75 with acute or convalescent COVID-19. Each CDR3 is given with its conserved first and last residue. D genes are given only for firm matches. A clone size is listed for some rows: how often the clone was seen (once, few, many), or a class if it is expanded.

v_gene,len,d_gene,abundance,j_gene,CDR3nt,CDR3aa
TRBV12-3/TRBV12-4,12,.,.,TRBJ1-2,TGTGCCAGCAGTTTATCCTCTCGTGGCTACACCTTC,CASSLSSRGYTF
TRBV6-6,15,.,.,TRBJ2-7,TGTGCCAGCAGTTACGGGCAGGGCTGGACCTACGAGCAGTACTTC,CASSYGQGWTYEQYF
TRBV7-2,17,TRBD2,.,TRBJ2-5,TGTGCCAGCAGCGAAAGGGGACTAGCGGGAGGGAAAGAGACCCAGTACTTC,CASSERGLAGGKETQYF
TRBV12-5,15,TRBD1,.,TRBJ2-1,TGTGCTAGTGGTTTTGGACAGGGGGCGTACAATGAGCAGTTCTTC,CASGFGQGAYNEQFF
TRBV18,18,TRBD1,.,TRBJ1-2,TGTGCCAGCTCACCGTCGACAGGGGGCAGTACCACTAACTATGGCTACACCTTC,CASSPSTGGSTTNYGYTF
TRBV12-3/TRBV12-4,13,.,.,TRBJ1-5,TGTGCCCAAAGTCCGGAGATTCATCAGCCCCAGCATTTT,CAQSPEIHQPQHF
TRBV7-6,16,.,.,TRBJ2-3,TGTGCCAGCAGCGCCAGTACGGGCGTCGGGGGAGATACGCAGTATTTT,CASSASTGVGGDTQYF
TRBV10-2,13,TRBD1,.,TRBJ2-7,TGCGCCAGCAGCGGGACAGGGGGCTACGAGCAGTACTTC,CASSGTGGYEQYF
TRBV2,15,TRBD2,few,TRBJ2-2,TGTGCCAGCAGTGAGCTAGCGGGGTACACCGGGGAGCTGTTTTTT,CASSELAGYTGELFF
TRBV7-9,13,TRBD1,.,TRBJ2-7,TGTGCCAGCAGCTTAACGACAGGGTACGAGCAGTACTTC,CASSLTTGYEQYF
TRBV7-2,14,.,.,TRBJ2-7,TGTGCCAGCAGCTTAGCGGGAGGAACCTACGAGCAGTACTTC,CASSLAGGTYEQYF
TRBV11-3,15,.,.,TRBJ2-3,TGTGCCAGCAGCCCGGACAGCTCCTACACAGATACGCAGTATTTT,CASSPDSSYTDTQYF
TRBV27,14,TRBD1,once,TRBJ1-2,TGTGCCAGCAGACACACCGGGACAGGGCAGGGCTACACCTTC,CASRHTGTGQGYTF
TRBV5-1,14,.,.,TRBJ2-7,TGCGCCAGCAGCTTGGTCCAGGGGTCCTACGAGCAGTACTTC,CASSLVQGSYEQYF
TRBV24-1,14,.,once,TRBJ2-1,TGTGCCACCAGTGATCCTAGCTCCTACAATGAGCAGTTCTTC,CATSDPSSYNEQFF
TRBV19,13,.,few,TRBJ1-3,TGTGCCAGTAGTATACTCTCTGGAAACACCATATATTTT,CASSILSGNTIYF
TRBV10-3,11,.,once,TRBJ1-2,TGTGCCATCACCCCGGGCTATGGCTACACCTTC,CAITPGYGYTF
TRBV19,13,.,.,TRBJ2-7,TGTGCCAGTAGTCTAAACCAGGAGGCCGAGCAGTACTTC,CASSLNQEAEQYF
TRBV10-2,16,.,.,TRBJ1-5,TGCGCCAGCAGTGAGTCGCCGGGTAATAGCAATCAGCCCCAGCATTTT,CASSESPGNSNQPQHF
TRBV19,16,.,.,TRBJ2-4,TGTGCCAGTAGTATAGGTATAGGGGGAACCAAAAACATTCAGTACTTC,CASSIGIGGTKNIQYF
TRBV18,16,.,.,TRBJ2-2,TGTGCCAGCTCACCAAACAACAGGGCCAACACCGGGGAGCTGTTTTTT,CASSPNNRANTGELFF
TRBV3-1/TRBV3-2,13,.,.,TRBJ1-1,TGTGCCAGCAGCCATAGACAGAACACTGAAGCTTTCTTT,CASSHRQNTEAFF
TRBV14,15,.,.,TRBJ2-1,TGTGCCAGCAGCCCAGCGGAAAGCTCCTACAATGAGCAGTTCTTC,CASSPAESSYNEQFF
TRBV5-4,14,TRBD1,.,TRBJ1-1,TGTGCCAGCAAATCCGGGACAGTGATTGCTGAAGCTTTCTTT,CASKSGTVIAEAFF
TRBV6-1,13,.,.,TRBJ1-2,TGTGCCAGCAGTGAGCAGGATCCGGCCGCCCGCACCTTC,CASSEQDPAARTF
TRBV24-1,17,.,.,TRBJ2-1,TGTGCCACCAGTGCCGGGGAGGGGGTGGGCTCCTACAATGAGCAGTTCTTC,CATSAGEGVGSYNEQFF
TRBV5-4,19,TRBD2,.,TRBJ2-3,TGTGCCAGCAGCTCCCTCTTTCTAGCGGGAGGGCCTTACACAGATACGCAGTATTTT,CASSSLFLAGGPYTDTQYF
TRBV4-3,13,.,.,TRBJ2-2,TGCGCCAGCAGCCTTCGGGTCTTCGGGGAGCTGTTTTTT,CASSLRVFGELFF
TRBV2,16,TRBD1,.,TRBJ2-5,TGTGCCAGCAGTGGGGGAGGACAGGGGTTACAAGAGACCCAGTACTTC,CASSGGGQGLQETQYF
TRBV27,16,TRBD1,.,TRBJ2-3,TGTGCCAGCAGAAGACGAACAGGGGAGAGCACAGATACGCAGTATTTT,CASRRRTGESTDTQYF
TRBV19,15,.,.,TRBJ2-2,TGTGCCAGTAGTATAGACAGGGCCTACACCGGGGAGCTGTTTTTT,CASSIDRAYTGELFF
TRBV6-5,14,.,.,TRBJ1-3,TGTGCCAGCAGGACAGGACCTTCAGGAAACACCATATATTTT,CASRTGPSGNTIYF
TRBV19,14,.,.,TRBJ1-1,TGTGCCAAAGGCGTGAGGGGGAGCAGGGCTGAAGCTTTCTTT,CAKGVRGSRAEAFF
TRBV6-4,15,TRBD1,.,TRBJ1-1,TGTGCCAGCAGGGACAGGGAGGAAGGTACCCCTGAAGCTTTCTTT,CASRDREEGTPEAFF
TRBV11-2,14,.,.,TRBJ2-7,TGTGCCAGCAGCTTAAACGGGATGCCGGCGGGGCAGTACTTC,CASSLNGMPAGQYF
TRBV7-2,16,TRBD1,.,TRBJ2-2,TGTGCCAGCAGCGTCCGGGACAGGCGAATCACCGGGGAGCTGTTTTTT,CASSVRDRRITGELFF
TRBV7-9,16,TRBD1,few,TRBJ1-2,TGTGCCAGCAGCTTAGGCTTGATGGACAGGGGAGATGGCTACACCTTC,CASSLGLMDRGDGYTF
TRBV27,15,.,many,TRBJ2-7,TGTGCCAGCAGTTTAGGGGGGCAGGGGGGCCACGAGCAGTACTTC,CASSLGGQGGHEQYF
TRBV25-1,14,TRBD1,.,TRBJ1-6,TGTGCCAGCAGTGCACAGGGGGCTAATTCACCCCTCCACTTT,CASSAQGANSPLHF
TRBV5-6,13,.,.,TRBJ2-5,TGTGCCAGCAGGGGAGTTTGGGAAGAGACCCAGTACTTC,CASRGVWEETQYF
TRBV9,14,TRBD1,few,TRBJ2-7,TGTGCCAGCAGCCCGGGACAGGGGGACTACGAGCAGTACTTC,CASSPGQGDYEQYF
TRBV6-5,14,TRBD1,.,TRBJ1-6,TGTGCCAGCAGACCACAGGGGGGCAGGTCACCCCTCCACTTT,CASRPQGGRSPLHF
TRBV7-2,14,TRBD1,.,TRBJ2-7,TGTGCCAGCAGCAATTACAGGGGCGCCTACGAGCAGTACTTC,CASSNYRGAYEQYF
TRBV10-3,14,.,.,TRBJ1-1,TGTGCCATCAGTGGGAGCAGATTGAACACTGAAGCTTTCTTT,CAISGSRLNTEAFF
TRBV7-9,19,TRBD2,.,TRBJ2-1,TGTGCCAGCAGCCCCCTAGCGGGACTAGCGGGAGGAGCGGACAATGAGCAGTTCTTC,CASSPLAGLAGGADNEQFF
TRBV12-3/TRBV12-4,13,.,.,TRBJ1-2,TGTGCCAGCAGAGGACAGTCCCAGCGAGGCTACACCTTC,CASRGQSQRGYTF
TRBV11-2,15,TRBD2,.,TRBJ2-7,TGTGCCAGCAGCTTAAGGGCCTCTAGCGGACAAGAGCAGTACTTC,CASSLRASSGQEQYF
TRBV7-9,13,TRBD2,few,TRBJ2-7,TGTGCCAGCAGCTTAGGCGGGGGCTACGAGCAGTACTTC,CASSLGGGYEQYF
TRBV27,16,.,.,TRBJ1-4,TGTGCCAGCAGTTTAATGTCTTATCAGTCTAATGAAAAACTGTTTTTT,CASSLMSYQSNEKLFF
TRBV29-1,13,.,once,TRBJ2-5,TGCAGCCTCAATTGGGGCGTCCACGAGACCCAGTACTTC,CSLNWGVHETQYF
TRBV5-1,16,.,.,TRBJ1-2,TGCGCCAGCAGCTTGGAGTCGTCCTCACCTAGGAATGGCTACACCTTC,CASSLESSSPRNGYTF
TRBV5-1,17,TRBD1,.,TRBJ1-1,TGCGCCAGCAGCTTGGGATCTAGGTCAGGGGGCAACACTGAAGCTTTCTTT,CASSLGSRSGGNTEAFF
TRBV10-1,14,.,.,TRBJ2-1,TGCGCCAGCAGTGAGTCGCTAGTAACGCACGAGCAGTTCTTC,CASSESLVTHEQFF
TRBV7-9,13,.,.,TRBJ2-7,TGTGCCAGCAGCTTCGGGGGTCTATACGAGCAGTACTTC,CASSFGGLYEQYF
TRBV11-2,16,TRBD2,.,TRBJ2-1,TGTGCCAGCAGCTTAGTACGCGGGAGGGCAAACAATGAGCAGTTCTTC,CASSLVRGRANNEQFF